This TCR beta chain was sequenced during a study of shared clonotypes between healthy human individuals. Terminally differentiated effector memory CD45RA+ cells were excluded by CCR7 positive selection of CD45RO-negative cells. The donors were adults (healthy and HIV-negative) with no recent acute infections or vaccinations. Within Nashville, Tennessee resided all donors, each a Caucasian adult. CDR3 length: 15 residues. In germline, CDR1 is MNHEY, CDR2 SVGAGI. Trimming took 2 bases from V and 7 from J; bases not matched to a gene: 7. Sequencing used immunoSEQ multiplex PCR; TCRdb keeps in-frame clones, though not all of them. Found here are 660,000 or so clones, roughly 96% of them singletons; the top ten hold roughly 0.12%. General observations from the study: Represented diversity, genetic and exposure-history alike, was limited by few donors. Researchers sampled only blood; tissue repertoires likely differ.

As regards this clone: The antigen remains undetermined.

The TCR sequence derives from a woman younger than 45 in good health. What was sequenced was naive CD8+ T cells sorted from blood. The chain uses TRBV6-5 and TRBJ2-1; 8 bases fit TRBD2. The CDR3, as DNA: TGTGCCAGCAGTTACCCGGGGGGGAGTGGGAATGAGCAGTTCTTC. Amino acids: CASSYPGGSGNEQFF.